This TCR beta chain originates from a study of T cells in tuberculosis. Study results and limitations: GEM motif frequencies gave around 70% accuracy; the GMM repertoire gave approximately 90%. Active tuberculosis alpha repertoires lay closer to GMM-specific TCRs than controls'. Shorter CDR3-alpha in active tuberculosis partly drove smaller distances.

With 4 bases clipped from V and 3 bases from J, the junction kept 13 bases outside the gene matches. The germline CDR1 and CDR2 sequences are LNHDA and SQIVND (reference sequence). This CDR3 comprises 17 residues. Concerning this clone: The antigen is not known.

Method: immunoSEQ multiplex PCR; TCRdb's copy keeps in-frame clones and lacks some. The table includes some 23,000 clones, more than 80% detected once. The receptor's source is a donor aged 5-35 years with latent tuberculosis or without tuberculosis infection. Some clones in this sample may be carry-over from other donors' samples. The chain links TRBV19 to TRBJ2-7; 9 bases agree with TRBD1. Source material: PBMCs. This CDR3 is CASSTGTGPQLNYEQYF. The CDR3 nucleotides are TGTGCCAGTAGTACCGGGACAGGGCCCCAACTCAACTACGAGCAGTACTTC.